One and the same sample provided the 16 T cell receptor beta chains below, sequenced in a study of regulatory T cells in long-lasting Graves disease. To make TCR beta libraries, researchers used iRepertoire HTBI primers and Arm-PCR of CDR3 regions. TCRdb independently ran MiXCR on the multiplex PCR reads; one entry per CDR3 protein. This sample carries a few hundred thousand distinct CDR3 sequences, approximately 25% of them seen once, and the ten largest clones take approximately 27%. Time point defined: persistent/refractory GD, antithyroid drugs over 5 years with positive TRAb. With RNA extracted from PBMCs as input, the TCR library was made. The sample was peripheral blood mononuclear cells (PBMCs), taken when the disease was refractory, from a patient treated with antithyroid drugs. These TCRs come from a middle-aged woman with Graves disease.

Only a few counts were recorded for this clonotype. This chain links TRBV5-1 with TRBJ1-1; 7 bases match TRBD1. Germline-derived CDR1 and CDR2 are SGHRS and YFSETQ. V trimming: 2 bases; J trimming: 0 bases; junction bases outside the gene matches: 7. The CDR3 is 16 residues long. Written as DNA, the CDR3 is TGCGCCAGCAGCTTACGTGGGGGACAGTTGAACACTGAAGCTTTCTTT. It codes for CASSLRGGQLNTEAFF.

This clonotype was counted ten times or more. The chain combines TRBV6-1 with TRBJ2-5, with D uncertain. CDR3 size: 14 residues. V lost 4 bases and J lost 3, with 12 bases in between. The germline CDR1 and CDR2 sequences are MNHNS and SASEGT. CDR3 protein: CASSAPGSEETQYF. As DNA, the CDR3 is TGTGCCAGCAGTGCTCCGGGCAGCGAAGAGACCCAGTACTTC.

This clonotype was observed many times. For the CDR3, the DNA is TGTGCCAGCAGCAAGCCGACTGCACTCTTGTACGAGCAGTACTTC. This gives the protein CASSKPTALLYEQYF. This rearrangement joins TRBV6-1 to TRBJ2-7; D gene uncertain. In germline, CDR1 is MNHNS, CDR2 SASEGT. Between the trimmed V and J ends, which lost 6 bases and 4 bases, there was a span of 19 bases. The CDR3 has 15 amino acids.

This clonotype has a count of ten or more. V gene TRBV12-3 or TRBV12-4 combines with J gene TRBJ2-7, with a possible D match to TRBD2 (7 bases). V was clipped by 6 bases and J by 6 bases, with 15 bases between them. The CDR3 loop spans 13 amino acids. This CDR3 is CASSTGRGSEQYF. DNA for the CDR3: TGTGCCAGCAGCACGGGGAGGGGGAGCGAGCAGTACTTC.

The chain has TRBV12-3 or TRBV12-4 and TRBJ1-2, with a possible D match to TRBD1 (6 bases). The CDR3 extends over 15 amino acids. V dropped 6 bases and J dropped 8 bases, with 22 bases sitting between them. CDR3 region: CASSATPNGQNGYTF. The DNA for the CDR3 is TGTGCCAGCAGCGCGACCCCTAATGGACAGAACGGCTACACCTTC.

Remarks on this clonotype: This could be a read error, since a much larger clone is one nucleotide away. This chain uses TRBV28 with TRBJ2-7; D tentatively fits TRBD1 or TRBD2 (5 bases each). CDR1 and CDR2 (germline): MDHEN, SYDVKM. V was cut by 9 bases and J by 0 bases, with 24 bases left in between. The CDR3 consists of 17 residues. This CDR3 reads CASVTNLEGRRSYEQYF. For the CDR3, the DNA is TGTGCCAGTGTGACCAACTTAGAGGGACGGCGCTCCTACGAGCAGTACTTC.

This clonotype appeared a few times. The V gene is TRBV18, the J gene TRBJ1-1; 7 positions agree with TRBD1. With 2 bases clipped from V and 2 bases from J, the junction kept 11 bases outside the gene matches. Germline V gene sequence: CDR1 KGHSH, CDR2 LQKENI. This CDR3 has 17 amino acids. The CDR3 loop is CASSPSIGGGSNTEAFF. The CDR3, as DNA: TGTGCCAGCTCACCATCGATAGGGGGCGGATCAAACACTGAAGCTTTCTTT.

This chain links TRBV18 with TRBJ1-2; possible D gene TRBD1, 6 bases. This CDR3 contains 13 residues. Germline V lookup: CDR1 KGHSH, CDR2 LQKENI. V lost 6 bases, J lost 8 bases, and 16 bases lay in between. CDR3 region: CASSPLQGGGYTF. In DNA form, the CDR3 reads TGTGCCAGCTCGCCGTTACAGGGTGGCGGCTACACCTTC.

This clonotype was seen repeatedly, ten times or more. V and J are TRBV20-1 and TRBJ2-7, with D perhaps matching TRBD2 (6 bases). This CDR3 spans 13 amino acids. Per the germline V gene, CDR1 is DFQATT and CDR2 is SNEGSKA (reference sequence). The V gene lost 6 bases and the J gene lost 5 bases, with 17 bases spanning the gap. The CDR3 is CSAHGSIVHEQYF. CDR3 in DNA: TGCAGTGCCCACGGGAGTATTGTCCACGAGCAGTACTTC.

This clonotype appeared a few times. The chain is built from TRBV2 and TRBJ2-7; no firm D call. Deletions cut 6 bases from V and 5 bases from J, with 11 bases between. Germline loops: CDR1 SNHLY, CDR2 FYNNEI. The CDR3 has 12 residues. CDR3 DNA: TGTGCCAGCAGAGGTGGGCCTCACGAGCAGTACTTC. It is translated as CASRGGPHEQYF.

This clonotype was seen once. This may be a read error: a much more frequent sequence differs by one nucleotide. This chain links TRBV6-9 with TRBJ2-5; tentatively, D is TRBD2 (6 bases). The CDR3 runs to 17 residues. From germline, CDR1 is MNHGY and CDR2 SVAAGI. The CDR3 spells CAGSYAGGGGLHETQYF. The CDR3 DNA sequence: TGTGCCGGCAGTTACGCCGGGGGAGGCGGACTTCATGAGACCCAGTACTTC.

This clonotype was seen many times. The chain recombines TRBV6-2 or TRBV6-3 with TRBJ2-4, with 8 bases fitting TRBD1. V lost 2 bases and J lost 6; bases outside the gene matches: 9. The V gene's germline CDR1 is MNHEY and CDR2 SVGEGT. The CDR3 is made up of 16 amino acids. DNA of the CDR3: TGTGCCAGCAGTTACCTGGCAGGGGGCACTGGAAACATTCAGTACTTC. It encodes CASSYLAGGTGNIQYF.

The genes are TRBV5-1 and TRBJ2-2; TRBD2 matches at 14 bases. Germline-derived CDR1 and CDR2 are SGHRS and YFSETQ. After removal of 4 bases from V and 5 bases from J, the junction contained 4 bases not matched to a gene. The CDR3 covers 16 residues. The CDR3 bases are TGCGCCAGCAGCCTAAGGACTAGCGGGAGGACCGGGGAGCTGTTTTTT. This translates into CASSLRTSGRTGELFF.

This clonotype was seen a few times. The genes are TRBV7-8 and TRBJ1-1; D unresolved. Germline CDR1 is SGHVS and CDR2 is FQNEAQ. This CDR3 is 13 amino acids long. V was shortened by 1 base and J by 6 bases, with 9 bases between the two germline ends. CDR3 DNA sequence: TGTGCCAGCAGCTTAGAGGGAAGTGCTGAAGCTTTCTTT. This translates into CASSLEGSAEAFF.

In DNA form, the CDR3 reads TGCAGTGCTCCTTTGTTGTTCTGGACTGAAGCTTTCTTT. It translates to CSAPLLFWTEAFF. The chain joins TRBV20-1 to TRBJ1-1; D not resolved. V shed 5 bases and J shed 5 bases, with 15 bases lying between them. Germline V gene lookup returns CDR1 DFQATT and CDR2 SNEGSKA (reference sequence). The CDR3 length is 13 residues.

This clonotype has more than one count but fewer than ten. The J gene is TRBJ2-7, the V gene TRBV14; 9 nucleotides align to TRBD2. This CDR3 spans 17 amino acids. The junction had 10 bases not matched to a gene; V was cut back by 0 bases and J by 4 bases. Germline V gives CDR1 SGHDN, CDR2 FVKESK. The CDR3 bases are TGTGCCAGCAGCCAAGATCGTATGGAGCGGGGGGATTACGAGCAGTACTTC. Translation gives CASSQDRMERGDYEQYF. Combining the CDR3 with reference TRBV14 and TRBJ2-7 gives the whole variable domain EAGVTQFPSHSVIEKGQTVTLRCDPISGHDNLYWYRRVMGKEIKFLLHFVKESKQDESGMPNNRFLAERTGGTYSTLKVQPAELEDSGVYFCASSQDRMERGDYEQYFGPGTRLTVT.